The 17 T cell receptor beta chains presented below share a single source sample, sequenced in a study of vaccination and CD4 T cells after COVID-19. The Oncomine TCR Beta short-read assay sequenced DNA from cultured CD4+ T cells. TCRdb re-called the PCR reads through MiXCR, storing one row per CDR3 protein. The sample carries 10,000 to 12,000 distinct CDR3 sequences, roughly 27% recorded once. Their recognized antigens are unknown. Treatment of the sample: roughly ten-day PBMC culture with coronavirus spike peptide pools or control peptides (ViraFEST assay). Sample: CD4+ T cells from blood, cultured in vitro, taken after SARS-CoV-2 vaccination. The receptors originated from a human donor who had recovered from COVID-19.

Only one count was recorded for this clonotype. A junction boundary mismatches the germline segment, possibly from a read error. The chain is built from TRBV5-1 and TRBJ2-5; D remains ambiguous. Germline V gene lookup returns CDR1 SGHRS and CDR2 YFSETQ. This CDR3 contains 11 residues. The CDR3: CASSLEEAQYF. In DNA form, the CDR3 reads TGCGCCAGCAGCTTGGAAGAGGCCCAGTACTTC.

J is TRBJ2-2 and V is TRBV15; TRBD1 matches 8 bases. The CDR3 spans 17 residues. CDR1 is LNHNV and CDR2 is YYDKDF in the germline V gene (reference sequence). J was trimmed by 7 bases and V by 2 bases; bases with no gene match: 12. For the CDR3, the DNA is TGTGCCACCAGCAGACGTTCGACAGGGGTCAGGGACGGGGAGCTGTTTTTT. Translated, it gives CATSRRSTGVRDGELFF.

This chain uses TRBV4-2 with TRBJ2-3; 11 nucleotides agree with TRBD2. Trimming cost V 0 bases and J 0 bases; bases outside gene matches: 2. CDR1 is LGHNA and CDR2 is YNFKEQ in the germline V gene. This CDR3 has 17 amino acids. The CDR3 coding sequence is TGTGCCAGCAGCCAAGAAGGGACTAGCGGCAGCACAGATACGCAGTATTTT. It is translated as CASSQEGTSGSTDTQYF.

The chain combines TRBV14 with TRBJ2-7, with TRBD2 identical over 8 bases. Germline trimming cut 1 base from V and 6 bases from J; bases unmatched to any gene: 14. Germline V lookup: CDR1 SGHDN, CDR2 FVKESK. CDR3 size: 17 residues. Here the CDR3 reads CASSQGGLAGGQLEQYF. CDR3 bases: TGTGCCAGCAGCCAAGGGGGTTTGGCGGGAGGCCAACTCGAGCAGTACTTC.

The chain joins TRBV15 to TRBJ2-5; 7 bases agree with TRBD2. The CDR3 length is 16 residues. V shed 0 bases, J shed 5 bases, and the junction held 9 bases outside the gene matches. Germline CDR1 reads LNHNV; CDR2 reads YYDKDF (reference sequence). The DNA for the CDR3 is TGTGCCACCAGCAGAGATCGTGGGGGGGGGTCGGAGACCCAGTACTTC. Translated: CATSRDRGGGSETQYF.

The V gene is TRBV18, the J gene TRBJ1-1; TRBD1 might be the D (5 bases). Germline CDR1 is KGHSH and CDR2 is LQKENI. The CDR3 covers 16 residues. V was cut by 1 base and J by 1 base, with 13 bases left in between. CDR3 sequence: CASSPLSGRSNTEAFF. CDR3 nucleotide sequence: TGTGCCAGCTCACCACTTTCAGGGAGGTCGAACACTGAAGCTTTCTTT.

This rearrangement joins TRBV20-1 to TRBJ2-2; either TRBD1 or TRBD2 may fit D (5 bases each). Germline CDR1 and CDR2: DFQATT and SNEGSKA (reference sequence). Trimming shortened V by 1 base and J by 5 bases, and 8 bases separated the two germline ends. The CDR3 has 13 amino acids. CDR3 region: CSARVWGTGELFF. The CDR3 DNA is TGCAGTGCTAGAGTTTGGGGGACCGGGGAGCTGTTTTTT.

The genes are TRBV6-1 and TRBJ1-5; no definite D call. CDR3 length: 15 amino acids. CDR1 is MNHNS and CDR2 is SASEGT in the germline V gene. V was cut by 8 bases and J by 3 bases, with 17 bases left in between. The CDR3 protein is CASGSPGPLNQPQHF. The CDR3 DNA reads TGTGCCAGCGGCAGCCCCGGACCTCTCAATCAGCCCCAGCATTTT.

The chain has TRBV2 and TRBJ1-6; D gene ambiguous. The germline CDR1 and CDR2 sequences are SNHLY and FYNNEI. Trimming removed 7 bases at V and 6 bases at J, with 10 bases between. The CDR3 consists of 13 residues. CDR3 nucleotide sequence: TGTGCCAGCATGGGCGGACGTAATTCACCCCTCCACTTT. The encoded protein is CASMGGRNSPLHF.

The chain uses TRBV18 and TRBJ2-7; 11 bases map to TRBD1. This CDR3 has 15 residues. From germline, CDR1 is KGHSH and CDR2 LQKENI. The V and J ends lost 3 bases and 3 bases, in that order; junction bases with no gene match: 4. CDR3 in DNA: TGTGCCAGCTCACCTACGGGACAGGGGGGCTACGAGCAGTACTTC. This translates into CASSPTGQGGYEQYF.

This clonotype was found a few times. This chain connects TRBV5-6 to TRBJ1-5, with 9 bases that match TRBD1. This CDR3 region has 15 residues. CDR1 is SGHDT and CDR2 is YYEEEE in the germline V gene. Trimming at V came to 4 bases and at J to 5 bases, leaving 7 bases not matched to a gene. CDR3 amino acids: CASSRRDRVYQPQHF. CDR3 bases: TGTGCCAGCAGCCGCCGGGACAGGGTTTATCAGCCCCAGCATTTT.

This rearrangement joins TRBV19 to TRBJ2-5; no reliable D call. The CDR3 has 13 amino acids. The V gene lost 3 bases and the J gene lost 4 bases, with 9 bases spanning the gap. CDR1 is LNHDA, CDR2 SQIVND, per germline (reference sequence). The CDR3 DNA reads as TGTGCCAGTAGTATTACCGACGGAGAGACCCAGTACTTC. Protein product: CASSITDGETQYF.

This chain connects TRBV5-4 to TRBJ2-5, with D perhaps TRBD2 (5 bases). This CDR3 comprises 14 residues. From germline, CDR1 is SGHNT and CDR2 YYREEE (reference sequence). Trimming pared 3 bases from V and 4 bases from J, leaving 13 bases between. This chain's CDR3 is CASSSEMGRETQYF. CDR3 sequence (DNA): TGTGCCAGCAGCTCCGAAATGGGGAGAGAGACCCAGTACTTC. The full variable domain, completed using reference TRBV5-4 and TRBJ2-5, is ETGVTQSPTHLIKTRGQQVTLRCSSQSGHNTVSWYQQALGQGPQFIFQYYREEENGRGNFPPRFSGLQFPNYSSELNVNALELDDSALYLCASSSEMGRETQYFGPGTRLLVL.

The rearrangement joins TRBV12-2 to TRBJ1-5; the tabulated D call, TRBD1, remains unverified against the DNA. TRBV12-2 has pseudogene status. CDR3 length: 19 amino acids. The CDR3 loop reads CASRSQSCNRKGSNQPQHF. For the CDR3, the DNA is TGTGCAAGTCGCTCCCAGAGTTGTAACAGGAAAGGTAGCAATCAGCCCCAGCATTTT.

This clonotype was seen only once. One end of the junction fails to match germline, which may point to a read error. The rearrangement uses TRBV27 and TRBJ2-5; TRBD2 might be the D (6 bases). The CDR3 totals 17 residues. In germline, CDR1 is MNHEY, CDR2 SMNVEV (reference sequence). This CDR3 reads CASSLYRAGGKQETRYF. The CDR3 DNA sequence: TGTGCCAGCAGTTTATATCGTGCTGGGGGGAAGCAAGAGACCCGGTACTTC.

The chain carries TRBV12-3 or TRBV12-4 and TRBJ2-3; D tentatively reads TRBD1 or TRBD2 (5 bases each). V lost 3 bases to trimming and J lost 8 bases, with 18 bases between them. CDR3 length: 15 residues. CDR3 sequence (DNA): TGTGCCAGCAGTTTTCTTCGGCTAGTGGGGGTTACGCAGTATTTT. It encodes CASSFLRLVGVTQYF.

The chain is built from TRBV6-1 and TRBJ1-1, with a possible D match to TRBD1 (6 bases). This CDR3 contains 15 residues. The V gene lost 5 bases and the J gene lost 6 bases, with 19 bases spanning the gap. The germline V gene encodes CDR1 MNHNS and CDR2 SASEGT. CDR3 amino acids: CASSPEQGSGAEAFF. The CDR3 bases are TGTGCCAGCAGTCCCGAACAGGGATCGGGCGCTGAAGCTTTCTTT.